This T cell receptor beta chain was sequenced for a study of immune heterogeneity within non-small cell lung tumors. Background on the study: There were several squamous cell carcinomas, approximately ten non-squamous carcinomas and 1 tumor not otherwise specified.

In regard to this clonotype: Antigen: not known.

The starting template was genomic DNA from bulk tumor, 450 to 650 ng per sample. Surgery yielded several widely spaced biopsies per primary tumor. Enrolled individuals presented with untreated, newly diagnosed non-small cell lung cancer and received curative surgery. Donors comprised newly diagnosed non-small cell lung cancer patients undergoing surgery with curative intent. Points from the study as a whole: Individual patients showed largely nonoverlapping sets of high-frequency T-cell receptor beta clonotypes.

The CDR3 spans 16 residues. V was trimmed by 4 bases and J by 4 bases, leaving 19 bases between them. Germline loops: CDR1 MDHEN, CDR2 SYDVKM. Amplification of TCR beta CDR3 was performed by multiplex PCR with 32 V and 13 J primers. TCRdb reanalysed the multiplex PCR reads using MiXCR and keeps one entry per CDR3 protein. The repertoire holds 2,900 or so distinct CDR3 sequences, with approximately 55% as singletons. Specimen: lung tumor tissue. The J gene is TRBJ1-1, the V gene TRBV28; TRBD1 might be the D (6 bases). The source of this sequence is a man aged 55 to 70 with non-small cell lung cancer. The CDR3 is CASSSTTQGRVTEAFF. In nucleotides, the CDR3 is TGTGCCAGCAGTTCAACCACTCAGGGGAGGGTCACTGAAGCTTTCTTT.